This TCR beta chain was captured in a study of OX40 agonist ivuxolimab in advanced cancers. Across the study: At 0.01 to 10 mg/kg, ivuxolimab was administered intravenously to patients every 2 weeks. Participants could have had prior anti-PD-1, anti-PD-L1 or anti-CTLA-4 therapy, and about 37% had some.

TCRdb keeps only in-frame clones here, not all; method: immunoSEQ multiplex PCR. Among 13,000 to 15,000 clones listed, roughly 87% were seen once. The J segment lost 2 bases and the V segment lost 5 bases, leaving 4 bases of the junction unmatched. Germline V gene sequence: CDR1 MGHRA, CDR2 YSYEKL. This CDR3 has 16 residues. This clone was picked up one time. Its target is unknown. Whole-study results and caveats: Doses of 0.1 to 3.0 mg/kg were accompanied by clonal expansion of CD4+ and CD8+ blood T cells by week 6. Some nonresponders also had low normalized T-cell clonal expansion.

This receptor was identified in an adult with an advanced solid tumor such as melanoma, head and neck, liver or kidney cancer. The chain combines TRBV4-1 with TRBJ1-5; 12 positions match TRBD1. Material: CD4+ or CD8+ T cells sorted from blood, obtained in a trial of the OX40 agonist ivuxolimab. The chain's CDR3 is CASSEGQGAGNQPQHF. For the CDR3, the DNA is TGCGCCAGCAGCGAGGGACAGGGGGCCGGCAATCAGCCCCAGCATTTT.